One and the same sample provided the 32 T cell receptor beta chains below, sequenced in a study of cytomegalovirus exposure and HLA in healthy donors. Primers included in the PCR were 60 Vbeta and 13 Jbeta primers. Profiling relied on immunoSEQ multiplex PCR, and the TCRdb table lists in-frame clones only, not all of them. In the table there are roughly 220,000 clones, more than 75% of which are singletons. What was sequenced was PBMCs. The receptor set was obtained from a woman aged 40-49 years in good health and CMV-seronegative.

This chain uses TRBV30 with TRBJ2-7, with a possible D match to TRBD2 (5 bases). The germline CDR1 and CDR2 sequences are GTSNPN and SVGIG (reference sequence). Trimming took off 3 bases at V and 0 bases at J, with 12 bases between the two ends. The CDR3 contains 14 residues. The CDR3 coding sequence is TGTGCCTGGAGCATAGCGTTCGGCTCCTACGAGCAGTACTTC. Translating it yields CAWSIAFGSYEQYF.

The rearrangement uses TRBV30 and TRBJ2-7; possible D gene TRBD2, 5 bases. Germline V gene lookup returns CDR1 GTSNPN and CDR2 SVGIG (reference sequence). The length of the CDR3 is 14 residues. V was pared by 0 bases and J by 6 bases, with 15 bases between. In DNA form, the CDR3 reads TGTGCCTGGAGTGTACTGAACGGGAAGGCCGAGCAGTACTTC. This translates into CAWSVLNGKAEQYF.

The genes are TRBV28 and TRBJ2-7, with 9 nucleotides matching TRBD1. Germline values: CDR1 MDHEN, CDR2 SYDVKM. V lost 9 bases, J lost 2 bases, and 8 bases stayed unmatched. The CDR3 has 14 amino acids. CDR3 residues: CASGSRDRAYEQYF. The CDR3 bases are TGTGCCAGTGGGTCGCGGGACAGGGCCTACGAGCAGTACTTC.

The rearrangement uses TRBV28 and TRBJ1-1; D gene unclear. Germline assignment: CDR1 MDHEN and CDR2 SYDVKM. Trimming stripped 3 bases from V and 1 base from J, with 9 bases between. This CDR3 region has 14 residues. As DNA, the CDR3 is TGTGCCAGCAGTTTTCGGCAGCGGAACACTGAAGCTTTCTTT. Its translation: CASSFRQRNTEAFF.

J is TRBJ2-7 and V is TRBV10-3, with 9 bases that match TRBD1. The CDR3 sequence is 15 residues long. In germline, CDR1 is ENHRY, CDR2 SYGVKD. The ends lost 4 bases at V and 2 bases at J; junction bases unmatched: 6. The CDR3 DNA follows: TGTGCCATCAGTGGAAGGGGACAGGGTACCTACGAGCAGTACTTC. Its translation: CAISGRGQGTYEQYF.

The chain recombines TRBV9 with TRBJ2-7; D not certain. The V end lost 2 bases, the J end lost 6 bases, and 12 bases lay between the germline ends. Germline V CDR1 and CDR2: SGDLS, YYNGEE. CDR3 length equals 13 residues. The CDR3 reads CASSVAPTGEQYF. Written as DNA, the CDR3 is TGTGCCAGCAGCGTCGCCCCAACCGGCGAGCAGTACTTC.

The CDR3 region is CASSLSDRSTGELFF. The DNA for the CDR3 is TGCGCCAGCAGCCTGTCGGACAGGTCCACCGGGGAGCTGTTTTTT. The chain combines TRBV5-1 with TRBJ2-2, with TRBD1 matching over 7 bases. This CDR3 spans 15 amino acids. Germline V gene sequence: CDR1 SGHRS, CDR2 YFSETQ. V lost 4 bases and J lost 4; bases outside the gene matches: 7.

The chain joins TRBV19 to TRBJ2-7, with TRBD2 identical over 9 bases. The ends lost 4 bases at V and 0 bases at J; junction bases unmatched: 4. Germline V lookup: CDR1 LNHDA, CDR2 SQIVND (reference sequence). The CDR3 contains 15 residues. This CDR3 reads CASSTPSGTSYEQYF. As DNA, the CDR3 is TGTGCCAGTAGTACCCCTAGCGGGACCTCCTACGAGCAGTACTTC.

The chain joins TRBV27 to TRBJ2-1; TRBD2 matches 14 bases. This CDR3 contains 15 residues. V lost 3 bases to trimming and J lost 11 bases; unmatched junction nucleotides: 6. Germline loops: CDR1 MNHEY, CDR2 SMNVEV (reference sequence). CDR3 in amino acids: CASSFFGTSGRKQFF. CDR3 nucleotide sequence: TGTGCCAGCAGTTTTTTCGGGACTAGCGGGAGAAAGCAGTTCTTC.

This chain uses TRBV29-1 with TRBJ1-3, with no clear D. The ends were cut back, 7 bases at V and 6 bases at J, with 16 bases in the middle. From germline, CDR1 is SQVTM and CDR2 ANQGSEA. This CDR3 spans 13 amino acids. The DNA of the CDR3 is TGCAGCGCGAGTCGCCGGTATGCAAACACCATATATTTT. Protein product: CSASRRYANTIYF. Complete variable domain (other parts from reference TRBV29-1 and TRBJ1-3): SAVISQKPSRDICQRGTSLTIQCQVDSQVTMMFWYRQQPGQSLTLIATANQGSEATYESGFVIDKFPISRPNLTFSTLTVSNMSPEDSSIYLCSASRRYANTIYFGEGSWLTVV.

This clone was found once. The chain couples TRBV7-9 to TRBJ2-5; D not certain. The CDR3 loop spans 13 amino acids. The V end lost 2 bases, the J end lost 5 bases, and 9 bases lay between the germline ends. Germline V gives CDR1 SEHNR, CDR2 FQNEAQ (reference sequence). In DNA form, the CDR3 reads TGTGCCAGCAGCTTATTAGCTTGGGAGACCCAGTACTTC. It translates to CASSLLAWETQYF.

This sequence joins TRBV27 and TRBJ2-2; 8 bases agree with TRBD2. The CDR3 loop spans 17 amino acids. The V and J ends lost 2 bases and 4 bases, in that order; junction bases with no gene match: 9. Germline lookup yields CDR1 MNHEY and CDR2 SMNVEV (reference sequence). The CDR3 DNA is TGTGCCAGCAGTTTACCCACCGGGACTAGGGGCACCGGGGAGCTGTTTTTT. This encodes CASSLPTGTRGTGELFF.

The rearrangement uses TRBV11-1 and TRBJ1-2, with a tentative D call TRBD1 (6 bases). Germline V gives CDR1 SGHAT, CDR2 FQDESV (reference sequence). This CDR3 has 12 amino acids. V was trimmed by 5 bases and J by 14 bases, leaving 18 bases between them. In nucleotides, the CDR3 is TGTGCCAGCAGCGAAAACGAGCAGGGGAAGACCTTC. It encodes CASSENEQGKTF. The complete variable domain, with remaining parts taken from reference TRBV11-1 and TRBJ1-2, reads EAEVAQSPRYKITEKSQAVAFWCDPISGHATLYWYRQILGQGPELLVQFQDESVVDDSQLPKDRFSAERLKGVDSTLKIQPAELGDSAMYLCASSENEQGKTFGSGTRLTVV.

A few counts support this clone. J is TRBJ2-7 and V is TRBV27; 9 positions match TRBD1. V trimming: 2 bases; J trimming: 5 bases; junction bases outside the gene matches: 7. Germline V gives CDR1 MNHEY, CDR2 SMNVEV (reference sequence). The CDR3 has 15 residues. The CDR3 sequence is CASSLTPTGGDEQYF. The CDR3 DNA follows: TGTGCCAGCAGTTTAACTCCAACAGGGGGCGACGAGCAGTACTTC.

This clone was observed a few times. This rearrangement joins TRBV9 to TRBJ2-1, with 8 positions matching TRBD2. CDR3 length: 16 residues. Germline V gene sequence: CDR1 SGDLS, CDR2 YYNGEE. Trimming cost V 3 bases and J 3 bases; bases outside gene matches: 8. The CDR3 sequence: CASSGKTSVDYNEQFF. For the CDR3, the DNA is TGTGCCAGCAGCGGAAAGACTAGCGTCGACTACAATGAGCAGTTCTTC.

This rearrangement joins TRBV4-1 to TRBJ1-6; D unclear. Trimming shortened V by 2 bases and J by 9 bases, and 17 bases separated the two germline ends. Germline V gene data show CDR1 as MGHRA and CDR2 as YSYEKL. The length of the CDR3 is 16 residues. CDR3: CASSQNPQQTVSPLHF. In DNA, the CDR3 is TGCGCCAGCAGCCAAAACCCACAACAAACAGTTTCACCCCTCCACTTT.

The chain is built from TRBV28 and TRBJ1-5; 7 bases fit TRBD1. J lost 6 bases, V lost 6 bases, and 14 bases had no gene match. The CDR3 consists of 16 residues. CDR1 and CDR2 from the germline V gene are MDHEN and SYDVKM. The CDR3 DNA is TGTGCCAGCAGACTGACAGGGAGTGGAATAAGTCAGCCCCAGCATTTT. Protein: CASRLTGSGISQPQHF.

CDR3 residues: CASRTQGASVYGYTF. The CDR3 nucleotides are TGTGCCAGCAGAACACAGGGGGCGAGTGTCTATGGCTACACCTTC. The chain is built from TRBV27 and TRBJ1-2; 9 bases are shared with TRBD1. Unmatched junction bases numbered 9, after V lost 6 bases and J lost 4 bases. CDR3 length: 15 amino acids. Looked up from germline, CDR1 is MNHEY and CDR2 is SMNVEV (reference sequence).

The V call is TRBV28, the J call TRBJ2-7; 10 bases map to TRBD2. The CDR3 loop spans 14 amino acids. The germline V gene encodes CDR1 MDHEN and CDR2 SYDVKM. Trimming removed 6 bases from V and 5 bases from J; junction bases left unmatched: 7. CDR3 sequence: CASRAGTSENEQYF. The CDR3 region has the DNA TGTGCCAGCAGAGCCGGGACTAGCGAAAACGAGCAGTACTTC.

V and J are TRBV7-9 and TRBJ1-5, with 9 positions matching TRBD1. The CDR3 has 13 amino acids. V was clipped by 5 bases and J by 7 bases; unmatched bases: 3. Germline loops: CDR1 SEHNR, CDR2 FQNEAQ (reference sequence). The CDR3 region is CASSRTGEQPQHF. The CDR3 nucleotides read TGTGCCAGCAGCCGGACAGGGGAGCAGCCCCAGCATTTT.

This sequence joins TRBV6-4 and TRBJ2-5, with TRBD1 as a possible D gene (6 bases). This CDR3 spans 14 amino acids. CDR1 is MRHNA, CDR2 SNTAGT, per germline. Trimming cost V 3 bases and J 4 bases, with 12 bases left between them. CDR3 DNA sequence: TGTGCCAGCAGTGAAAAGCCAGGGGCAGAGACCCAGTACTTC. This codes for CASSEKPGAETQYF.

The chain employs TRBV5-1 and TRBJ1-4, with TRBD1 matching over 8 bases. The germline gives CDR1 SGHRS, CDR2 YFSETQ. There are 15 residues in the CDR3. With V trimmed by 4 bases and J by 6 bases, 8 bases remained unmatched. CDR3 coding DNA: TGCGCCAGCAGCGGCGGGACAGGCCCACATGAAAAACTGTTTTTT. Protein: CASSGGTGPHEKLFF.

The V and J genes are TRBV7-9 and TRBJ2-2; tentatively, D is TRBD1 (5 bases). Germline CDR1 reads SEHNR; CDR2 reads FQNEAQ (reference sequence). The CDR3 runs 12 residues. Deletions cut 10 bases from V and 4 bases from J, with 10 bases between. Here the CDR3 reads CAITRVTGELFF. The CDR3, as DNA: TGTGCCATCACCAGGGTCACCGGGGAGCTGTTTTTT.

J is TRBJ2-1 and V is TRBV7-9, with D maybe TRBD2 (6 bases). The length of the CDR3 is 16 residues. The V gene lost 2 bases and the J gene lost 3 bases, with 14 bases spanning the gap. CDR1 and CDR2 (germline): SEHNR, FQNEAQ (reference sequence). The CDR3 is CASSLSGRGDYNEQFF. The CDR3 DNA reads as TGTGCCAGCAGCTTATCTGGTCGCGGGGACTACAATGAGCAGTTCTTC. Together with reference TRBV7-9 and TRBJ2-1, the CDR3 gives the full variable domain: DTGVSQNPRHKITKRGQNVTFRCDPISEHNRLYWYRQTLGQGPEFLTYFQNEAQLEKSRLLSDRFSAERPKGSFSTLEIQRTEQGDSAMYLCASSLSGRGDYNEQFFGPGTRLTVL.

CDR3 loop: CASSFLAGGRSTDTQYF. CDR3 sequence (DNA): TGTGCCAGCAGTTTTTTAGCGGGAGGTCGGAGCACAGATACGCAGTATTTT. The chain links TRBV27 to TRBJ2-3, with 10 nucleotides matching TRBD2. The V gene's germline CDR1 is MNHEY and CDR2 SMNVEV (reference sequence). V lost 3 bases, J lost 0 bases, and 6 bases stayed unmatched. CDR3 length: 17 amino acids.

The chain employs TRBV30 and TRBJ2-1, with 10 bases identical to TRBD2. V lost 1 base and J lost 2; bases outside the gene matches: 5. The CDR3 has 16 residues. Per germline, CDR1 GTSNPN and CDR2 SVGIG (reference sequence). CDR3 nucleotide sequence: TGTGCCTGGAGTGGGACTAGCGGATTTCCCTACAATGAGCAGTTCTTC. Translating gives CAWSGTSGFPYNEQFF.

This CDR3 is CASRRDSSYNEQFF. CDR3 DNA: TGTGCCAGCAGGCGGGACAGCTCCTACAATGAGCAGTTCTTC. V and J are TRBV7-9 and TRBJ2-1, with TRBD1 as a possible D gene (7 bases). The CDR3 spans 14 residues. The V end was cut by 6 bases, the J end by 0 bases, with 9 bases between. CDR1 is SEHNR and CDR2 is FQNEAQ in the germline V gene (reference sequence).

This clone was seen a single time. The rearrangement links TRBV6-5 to TRBJ2-7; 14 nucleotides line up with TRBD2. V trimming: 6 bases; J trimming: 3 bases; junction bases outside the gene matches: 4. The CDR3 length is 15 residues. From germline, CDR1 is MNHEY and CDR2 SVGAGI. The CDR3 DNA follows: TGTGCCAGCAGCCTCGGGACTAGCGGGAGCTACGAGCAGTACTTC. This sequence encodes CASSLGTSGSYEQYF.

The chain couples TRBV5-8 to TRBJ1-2, with D possibly TRBD1 on 6 matching bases. CDR1 is SGHTS, CDR2 YDEGEE, per germline. The CDR3 is 14 residues long. V was cut by 0 bases and J by 10 bases, with 16 bases left in between. CDR3 amino acids: CASSLGRDNVIYTF. The CDR3 DNA sequence: TGTGCCAGCAGCTTGGGCCGGGACAATGTCATCTACACCTTC. The whole variable domain, remainder taken from reference TRBV5-8 and TRBJ1-2, is EAGVTQSPTHLIKTRGQQATLRCSPISGHTSVYWYQQALGLGLQFLLWYDEGEERNRGNFPPRFSGRQFPNYSSELNVNALELEDSALYLCASSLGRDNVIYTFGSGTRLTVV.

This clone was counted between two and nine times. The chain uses TRBV5-1 and TRBJ1-2, with TRBD1 identical over 10 bases. Germline V CDR1 and CDR2: SGHRS, YFSETQ. The CDR3 is made up of 14 amino acids. V trimming: 6 bases; J trimming: 6 bases; junction bases outside the gene matches: 8. This chain's CDR3 is CASKGGQGGHGYTF. The CDR3 bases are TGCGCCAGCAAAGGTGGACAGGGGGGACATGGCTACACCTTC.

This clone was detected only a few times. The chain combines TRBV10-1 with TRBJ1-3, with 7 bases matching TRBD1. J lost 4 bases, V lost 0 bases, and 6 bases had no gene match. The CDR3 consists of 16 residues. Germline CDR1 reads WNHNN; CDR2 reads SYGVQD (reference sequence). CDR3 DNA sequence: TGCGCCAGCAGTGAGTCCACAGGGGCGCTCGGAAACACCATATATTTT. Amino acid sequence: CASSESTGALGNTIYF.

The table lists this clone with a count of one. The chain is built from TRBV5-1 and TRBJ1-2; TRBD1 matches 9 bases. Germline V gives CDR1 SGHRS, CDR2 YFSETQ. V trimming: 3 bases; J trimming: 14 bases; junction bases outside the gene matches: 11. The CDR3 is made up of 13 amino acids. The CDR3, as DNA: TGCGCCAGCAGCTATTACCCGGGACAGGGAGCAACCTTC. Translated, it gives CASSYYPGQGATF.